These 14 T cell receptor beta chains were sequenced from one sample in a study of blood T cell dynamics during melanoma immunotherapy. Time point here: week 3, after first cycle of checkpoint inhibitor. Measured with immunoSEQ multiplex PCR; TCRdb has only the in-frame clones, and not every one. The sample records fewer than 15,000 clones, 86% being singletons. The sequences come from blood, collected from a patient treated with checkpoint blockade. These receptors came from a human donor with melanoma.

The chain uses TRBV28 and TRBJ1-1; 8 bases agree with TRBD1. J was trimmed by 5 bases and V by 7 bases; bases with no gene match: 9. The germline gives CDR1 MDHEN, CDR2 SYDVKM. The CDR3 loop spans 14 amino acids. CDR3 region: CASILGQGRTEAFF. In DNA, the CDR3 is TGTGCCAGCATCCTTGGACAGGGAAGAACTGAAGCTTTCTTT.

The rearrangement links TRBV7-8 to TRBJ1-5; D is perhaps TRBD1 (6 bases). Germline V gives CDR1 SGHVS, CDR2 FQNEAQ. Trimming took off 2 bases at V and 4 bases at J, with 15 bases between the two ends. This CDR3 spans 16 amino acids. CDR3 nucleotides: TGTGCCAGCAGCTTACGTGGAGGGGGTACGAATCAGCCCCAGCATTTT. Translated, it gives CASSLRGGGTNQPQHF.

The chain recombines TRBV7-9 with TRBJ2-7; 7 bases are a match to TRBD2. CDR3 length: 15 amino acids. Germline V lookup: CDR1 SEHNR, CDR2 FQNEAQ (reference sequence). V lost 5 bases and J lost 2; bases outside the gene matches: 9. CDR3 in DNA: TGTGCCAGCAGCAAAGACGGGAGGTCTGCCTACGAGCAGTACTTC. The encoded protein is CASSKDGRSAYEQYF. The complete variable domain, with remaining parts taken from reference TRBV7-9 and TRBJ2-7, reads DTGVSQNPRHKITKRGQNVTFRCDPISEHNRLYWYRQTLGQGPEFLTYFQNEAQLEKSRLLSDRFSAERPKGSFSTLEIQRTEQGDSAMYLCASSKDGRSAYEQYFGPGTRLTVT.

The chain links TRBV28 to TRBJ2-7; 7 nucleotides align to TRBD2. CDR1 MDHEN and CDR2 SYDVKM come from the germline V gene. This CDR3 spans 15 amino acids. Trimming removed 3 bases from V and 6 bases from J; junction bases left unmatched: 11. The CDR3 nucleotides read TGTGCCAGCAGTTTTCTGGACTGGACTAGAGGCGAGCAGTACTTC. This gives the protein CASSFLDWTRGEQYF.

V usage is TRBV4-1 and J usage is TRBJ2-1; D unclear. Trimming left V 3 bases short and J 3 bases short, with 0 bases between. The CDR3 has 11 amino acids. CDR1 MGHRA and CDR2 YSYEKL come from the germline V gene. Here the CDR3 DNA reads TGCGCCAGCAGCCACTACAATGAGCAGTTCTTC. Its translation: CASSHYNEQFF.

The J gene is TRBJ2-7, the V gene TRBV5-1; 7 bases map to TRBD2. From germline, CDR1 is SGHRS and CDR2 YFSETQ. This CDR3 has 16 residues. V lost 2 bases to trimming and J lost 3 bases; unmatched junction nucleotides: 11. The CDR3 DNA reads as TGCGCCAGCAGCTTCCTTTCTACTAGCGAAGGCTACGAGCAGTACTTC. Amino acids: CASSFLSTSEGYEQYF.

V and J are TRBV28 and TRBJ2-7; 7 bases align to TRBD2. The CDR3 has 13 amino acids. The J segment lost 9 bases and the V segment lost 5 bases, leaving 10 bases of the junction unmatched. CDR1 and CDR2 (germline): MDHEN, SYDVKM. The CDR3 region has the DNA TGTGCCAGCAGTACATCGGGGGGTAGGTCGCAGTACTTC. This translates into CASSTSGGRSQYF.

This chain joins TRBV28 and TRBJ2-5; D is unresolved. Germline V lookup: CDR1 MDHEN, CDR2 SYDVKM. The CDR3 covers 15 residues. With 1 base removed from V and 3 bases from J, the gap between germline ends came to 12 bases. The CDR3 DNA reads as TGTGCCAGCAGTTTATTAGGTGGAGACAAAGAGACCCAGTACTTC. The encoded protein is CASSLLGGDKETQYF.

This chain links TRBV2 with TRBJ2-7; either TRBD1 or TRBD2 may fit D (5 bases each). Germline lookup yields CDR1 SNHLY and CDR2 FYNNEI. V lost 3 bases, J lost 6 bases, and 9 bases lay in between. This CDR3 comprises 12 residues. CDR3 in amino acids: CASSEGVGEQYF. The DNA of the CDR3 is TGTGCCAGCAGTGAGGGGGTCGGCGAGCAGTACTTC.

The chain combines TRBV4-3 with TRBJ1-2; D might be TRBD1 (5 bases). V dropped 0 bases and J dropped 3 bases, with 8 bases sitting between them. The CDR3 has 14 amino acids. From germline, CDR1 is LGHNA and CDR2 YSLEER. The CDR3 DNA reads TGCGCCAGCAGCCAAGAGACAGCCGACTATGGCTACACCTTC. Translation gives CASSQETADYGYTF.

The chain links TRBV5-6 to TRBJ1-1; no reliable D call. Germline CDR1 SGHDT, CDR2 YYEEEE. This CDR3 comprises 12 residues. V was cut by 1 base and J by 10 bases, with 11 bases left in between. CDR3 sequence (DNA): TGTGCCAGCAGCTTGACGGGGTCGGGAGCTTTCTTT. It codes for CASSLTGSGAFF.

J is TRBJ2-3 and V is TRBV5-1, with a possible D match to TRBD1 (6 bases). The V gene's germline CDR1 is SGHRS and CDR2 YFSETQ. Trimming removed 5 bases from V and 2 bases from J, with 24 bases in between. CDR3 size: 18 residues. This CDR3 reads CASRRQVPVRVNTDTQYF. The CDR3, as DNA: TGCGCCAGCAGGCGACAGGTCCCCGTCCGTGTTAACACAGATACGCAGTATTTT.

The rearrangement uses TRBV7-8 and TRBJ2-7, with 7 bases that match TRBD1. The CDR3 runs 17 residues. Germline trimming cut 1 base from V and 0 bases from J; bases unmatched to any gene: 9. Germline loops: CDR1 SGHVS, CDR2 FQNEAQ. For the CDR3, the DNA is TGTGCCAGCAGCTTAGAACTGGGACAGTCTAGCTCCTACGAGCAGTACTTC. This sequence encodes CASSLELGQSSSYEQYF.

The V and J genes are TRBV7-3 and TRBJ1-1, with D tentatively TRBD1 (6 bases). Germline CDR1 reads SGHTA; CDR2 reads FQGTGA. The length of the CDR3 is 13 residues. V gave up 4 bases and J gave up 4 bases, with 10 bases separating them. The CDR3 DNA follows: TGTGCCAGCAGCTCGCAACAGGGCACTGAAGCTTTCTTT. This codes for CASSSQQGTEAFF.